Following are 8 T cell receptor beta chains from one sample sequenced in a study of T cell clonality in common variable immunodeficiency. The study's findings and limits: Reportedly, TCR beta sequences from common variable immunodeficiency showed fewer deletions and N-nucleotide insertions.

TCRdb keeps only in-frame clones here, not all; method: immunoSEQ multiplex PCR. The repertoire consists of about 33,000 clones, none detected only once. No antigens are known for them. The sample comprised peripheral blood mononuclear cells. The receptors stem from a human donor with common variable immunodeficiency.

The sample holds a few counts of this clone. The CDR3 end is not reached by the read, which stops 3 residues before it; the germline J gene fills it in. This chain links TRBV7-3 with TRBJ2-1; 9 nucleotides agree with TRBD2. Germline CDR1 is SGHTA and CDR2 is FQGTGA. The CDR3 contains 17 residues. With 3 bases clipped from V and 4 bases from J, the junction kept 10 bases outside the gene matches. The sequenced CDR3 bases are TGTGCCAGCAGCTTGAGGGCTAGCGGGGCGGGGTACAATGAG. Protein product: CASSLRASGAGYNE. In full, the CDR3 reads CASSLRASGAGYNEQFF.

This clone was observed at least ten times. The read stops 3 residues short of the end of the CDR3; the missing end is completed from the germline J gene. This chain uses TRBV18 with TRBJ1-4; D is unclear. CDR1 is KGHSH, CDR2 LQKENI, per germline. Between the trimmed V and J ends, which lost 7 bases and 3 bases, there was a span of 12 bases. This CDR3 is 14 amino acids long. The CDR3 protein is CASFHRDANEKLFF. CDR3 DNA (partial): TGTGCCAGCTTTCACAGAGATGCTAATGAAAAA.

This clone came up many times. The read ends 3 residues early relative to the CDR3; the germline J gene fills the gap. This chain connects TRBV5-1 to TRBJ1-1; D call uncertain. The CDR3 has 12 amino acids. CDR1 and CDR2 (germline): SGHRS, YFSETQ. The ends were cut back, 5 bases at V and 1 base at J, with 6 bases in the middle. CDR3 DNA (partial): TGCGCCAGCAGGAGCCCGAACACTGAA. It is translated as CASRSPNTE. The CDR3 in full is CASRSPNTEAFF.

This clone has only a few counts. The sequenced fragment ends 3 residues before the CDR3 boundary, so the rest is inferred from the germline J gene. At the DNA level, this CDR3 is encoded by other sequences in the same sample as well. This chain uses TRBV18 with TRBJ2-7; D might be TRBD1 (5 bases). With 6 bases removed from V and 5 bases from J, the gap between germline ends came to 8 bases. This CDR3 spans 11 amino acids. The germline gives CDR1 KGHSH, CDR2 LQKENI. Here the CDR3 reads CASSQGDEQYF. The part of the CDR3 DNA that was read is TGTGCCAGCTCGCAGGGTGACGAG.

Turning to this clone: The read stops 3 residues short of the end of the CDR3; the missing end is completed from the germline J gene. The chain employs TRBV19 and TRBJ2-1; TRBD2 aligns across 7 bases. Trimming cost V 4 bases and J 4 bases; bases outside gene matches: 10. The CDR3 is made up of 16 amino acids. Germline values: CDR1 LNHDA, CDR2 SQIVND (reference sequence). Here the CDR3 reads CASSKGASGNYNEQFF. The CDR3 DNA, read in part, is TGTGCCAGTAGTAAGGGAGCTAGCGGCAATTACAATGAG.

This clone was counted at least ten times. The missing CDR3 end, 3 residues past where the read stops, is filled in from the germline J gene. This rearrangement joins TRBV30 to TRBJ1-1; D remains unclear. The CDR3 totals 13 residues. V was shortened by 5 bases and J by 1 base, with 11 bases between the two germline ends. Germline V gene lookup returns CDR1 GTSNPN and CDR2 SVGIG (reference sequence). This chain's CDR3 is CAWCLTGNTEAFF. The covered CDR3 bases are TGTGCCTGGTGTCTGACGGGGAACACTGAA.

This clone occurred many times. CDR3: CASSVGTRGQPQHF. CDR3 DNA (partial): TGTGCCAGCAGTGTCGGGACTCGGGGTCAGCCC. V is TRBV2 and J is TRBJ1-5; possibly TRBD1 for D (5 bases). The CDR3 end is not reached by the read, which stops 3 residues before it; the germline J gene fills it in. The CDR3 consists of 14 residues. Germline V lookup: CDR1 SNHLY, CDR2 FYNNEI. V gave up 4 bases and J gave up 6 bases, with 13 bases separating them. The full variable domain, rest sourced from reference TRBV2 and TRBJ1-5, is EPEVTQTPSHQVTQMGQEVILRCVPISNHLYFYWYRQILGQKVEFLVSFYNNEISEKSEIFDDQFSVERPDGSNFTLKIRSTKLEDSAMYFCASSVGTRGQPQHFGDGTRLSIL.

This clone occurred a few times. The covered CDR3 bases are TGTGCCAGTACCTCGACAGGGGGTTCCTACGAG. Translated: CASTSTGGSYE. In full, the CDR3 reads CASTSTGGSYEQYF. The chain carries TRBV19 and TRBJ2-7, with TRBD1 identical over 9 bases. The read comes to an end 3 residues before the CDR3 does, leaving the germline J gene to fill in the end. The CDR3 contains 14 residues. V lost 7 bases, J lost 1 base, and 5 bases stayed unmatched. CDR1 and CDR2 (germline): LNHDA, SQIVND (reference sequence). Using reference TRBV19 and TRBJ2-7 for the parts outside the CDR3, the full variable domain is DGGITQSPKYLFRKEGQNVTLSCEQNLNHDAMYWYRQDPGQGLRLIYYSQIVNDFQKGDIAEGYSVSREKKESFPLTVTSAQKNPTAFYLCASTSTGGSYEQYFGPGTRLTVT.